Listed here is a single T cell receptor beta chain. This specimen comes from a study of cytomegalovirus exposure and HLA in healthy donors. The PCR used 60 Vbeta and 13 Jbeta primers. Method: immunoSEQ multiplex PCR; TCRdb's copy keeps in-frame clones and lacks some. This sample carries more than 150,000 clones, around 81% of them seen once, and the ten largest clones take approximately 1.5%. CDR1 and CDR2 (germline): MDHEN, SYDVKM. V was shortened by 2 bases and J by 8 bases, with 9 bases between the two germline ends. The CDR3 spans 12 residues. The sample was PBMCs. This receptor was taken from a man aged 35-49 years in good health and CMV-seronegative. This rearrangement joins TRBV28 to TRBJ1-2, with unresolved D. The CDR3 bases are TGTGCCAGCAGTTTACCTCTCAGGGGCTACACCTTC. Its protein is CASSLPLRGYTF.